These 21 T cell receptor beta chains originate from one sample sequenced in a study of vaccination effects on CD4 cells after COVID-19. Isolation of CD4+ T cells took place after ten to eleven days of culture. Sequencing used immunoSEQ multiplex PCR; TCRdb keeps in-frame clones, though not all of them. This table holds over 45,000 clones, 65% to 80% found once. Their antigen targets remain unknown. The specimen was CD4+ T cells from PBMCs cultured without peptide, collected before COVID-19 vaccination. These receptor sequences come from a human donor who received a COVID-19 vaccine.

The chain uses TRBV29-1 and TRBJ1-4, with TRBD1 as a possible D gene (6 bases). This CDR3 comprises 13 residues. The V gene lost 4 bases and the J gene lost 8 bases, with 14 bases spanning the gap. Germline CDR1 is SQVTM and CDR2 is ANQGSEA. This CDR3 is CSVGGARREKLFF. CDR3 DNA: TGCAGCGTTGGGGGGGCGCGGAGGGAAAAACTGTTTTTT.

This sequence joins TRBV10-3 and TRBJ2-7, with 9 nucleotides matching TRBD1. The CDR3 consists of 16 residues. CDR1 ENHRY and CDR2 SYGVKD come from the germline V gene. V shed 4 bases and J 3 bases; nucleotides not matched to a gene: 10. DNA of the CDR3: TGTGCCATCAGTGGAAACCGGGGACAGGGTAACTACGAGCAGTACTTC. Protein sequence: CAISGNRGQGNYEQYF.

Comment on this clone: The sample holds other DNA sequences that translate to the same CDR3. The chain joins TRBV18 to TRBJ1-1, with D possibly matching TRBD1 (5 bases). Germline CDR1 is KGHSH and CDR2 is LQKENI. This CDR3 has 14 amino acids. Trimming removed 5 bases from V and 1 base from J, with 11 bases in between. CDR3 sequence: CASSSGTENTEAFF. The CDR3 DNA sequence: TGTGCCAGCTCATCCGGGACGGAGAACACTGAAGCTTTCTTT.

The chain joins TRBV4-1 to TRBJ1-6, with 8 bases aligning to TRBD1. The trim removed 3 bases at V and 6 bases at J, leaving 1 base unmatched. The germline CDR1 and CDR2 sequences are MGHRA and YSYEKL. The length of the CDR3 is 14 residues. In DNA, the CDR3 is TGCGCCAGCAGCCACGACAGGGGTAATTCACCCCTCCACTTT. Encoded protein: CASSHDRGNSPLHF.

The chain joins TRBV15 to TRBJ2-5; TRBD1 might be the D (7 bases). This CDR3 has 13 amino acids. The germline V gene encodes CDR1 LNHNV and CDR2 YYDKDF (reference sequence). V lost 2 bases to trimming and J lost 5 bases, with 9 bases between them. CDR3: CATSRQGGETQYF. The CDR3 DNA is TGTGCCACCAGCAGACAGGGGGGTGAGACCCAGTACTTC.

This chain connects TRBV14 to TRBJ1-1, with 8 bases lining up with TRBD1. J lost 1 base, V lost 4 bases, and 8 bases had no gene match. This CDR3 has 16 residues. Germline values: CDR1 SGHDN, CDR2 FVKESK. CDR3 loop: CASSPLPDRANTEAFF. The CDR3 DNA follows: TGTGCCAGCAGCCCACTACCGGACAGGGCGAACACTGAAGCTTTCTTT.

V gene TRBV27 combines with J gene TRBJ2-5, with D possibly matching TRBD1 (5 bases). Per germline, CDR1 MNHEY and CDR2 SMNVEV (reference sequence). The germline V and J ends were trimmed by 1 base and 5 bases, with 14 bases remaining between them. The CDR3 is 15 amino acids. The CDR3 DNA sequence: TGTGCCAGCAGTTTATTCCTTGGGGCTGGGGAGACCCAGTACTTC. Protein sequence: CASSLFLGAGETQYF.

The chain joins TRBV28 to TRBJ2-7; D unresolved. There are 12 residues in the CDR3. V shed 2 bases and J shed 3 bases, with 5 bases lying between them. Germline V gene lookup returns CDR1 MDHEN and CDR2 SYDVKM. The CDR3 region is CASSLLGYEQYF. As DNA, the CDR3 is TGTGCCAGCAGTTTACTAGGCTACGAGCAGTACTTC.

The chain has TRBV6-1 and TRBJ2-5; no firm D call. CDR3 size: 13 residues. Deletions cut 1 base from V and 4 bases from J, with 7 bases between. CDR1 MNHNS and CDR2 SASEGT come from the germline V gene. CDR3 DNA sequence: TGTGCCAGCAGTGAAGATCGCGGAGAGACCCAGTACTTC. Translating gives CASSEDRGETQYF.

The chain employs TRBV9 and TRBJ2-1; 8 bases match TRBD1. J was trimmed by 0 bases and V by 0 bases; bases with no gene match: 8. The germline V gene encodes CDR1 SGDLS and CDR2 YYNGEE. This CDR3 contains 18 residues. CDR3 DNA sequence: TGTGCCAGCAGCGTAGACCCGGACAGGGCCTCCTCCTACAATGAGCAGTTCTTC. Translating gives CASSVDPDRASSYNEQFF.

The CDR3 sequence is CASSLAGGWQETQYF. CDR3 DNA sequence: TGTGCCAGCAGCCTAGCGGGAGGTTGGCAAGAGACCCAGTACTTC. This sequence joins TRBV6-6 and TRBJ2-5; 11 bases match TRBD2. Germline V gene lookup returns CDR1 MNHNY and CDR2 SVGAGI (reference sequence). V lost 6 bases to trimming and J lost 2 bases; unmatched junction nucleotides: 5. The CDR3 totals 15 residues.

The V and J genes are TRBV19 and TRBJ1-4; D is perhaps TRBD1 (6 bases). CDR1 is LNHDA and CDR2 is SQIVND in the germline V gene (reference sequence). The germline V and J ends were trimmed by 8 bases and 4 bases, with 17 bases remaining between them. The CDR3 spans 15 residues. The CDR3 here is CASQPGGRFNEKLFF. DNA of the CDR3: TGTGCCAGTCAGCCCGGGGGGCGCTTTAATGAAAAACTGTTTTTT.

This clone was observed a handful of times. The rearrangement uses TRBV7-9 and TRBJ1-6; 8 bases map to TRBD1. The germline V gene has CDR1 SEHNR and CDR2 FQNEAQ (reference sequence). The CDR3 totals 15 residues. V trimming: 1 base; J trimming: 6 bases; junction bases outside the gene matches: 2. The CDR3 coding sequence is TGTGCCAGCAGCTTAGTGGGACAGGTTAATTCACCCCTCCACTTT. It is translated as CASSLVGQVNSPLHF.

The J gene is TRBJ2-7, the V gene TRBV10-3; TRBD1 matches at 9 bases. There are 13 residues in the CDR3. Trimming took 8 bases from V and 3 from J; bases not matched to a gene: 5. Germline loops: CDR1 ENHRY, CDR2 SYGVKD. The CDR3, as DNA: TGTGCCATCGCTGGGGGACAGGGCTACGAGCAGTACTTC. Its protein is CAIAGGQGYEQYF.

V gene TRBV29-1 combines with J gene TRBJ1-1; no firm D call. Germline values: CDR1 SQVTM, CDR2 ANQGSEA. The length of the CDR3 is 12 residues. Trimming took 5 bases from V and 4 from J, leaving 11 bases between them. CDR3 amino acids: CSVRGLGTEAFF. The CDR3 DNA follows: TGCAGCGTTAGAGGATTAGGCACTGAAGCTTTCTTT.

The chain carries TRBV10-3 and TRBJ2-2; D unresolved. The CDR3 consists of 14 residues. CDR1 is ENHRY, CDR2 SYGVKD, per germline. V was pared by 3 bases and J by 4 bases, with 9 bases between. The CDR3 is CAISEGIGTGELFF. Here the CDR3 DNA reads TGTGCCATCAGTGAAGGGATTGGCACCGGGGAGCTGTTTTTT.

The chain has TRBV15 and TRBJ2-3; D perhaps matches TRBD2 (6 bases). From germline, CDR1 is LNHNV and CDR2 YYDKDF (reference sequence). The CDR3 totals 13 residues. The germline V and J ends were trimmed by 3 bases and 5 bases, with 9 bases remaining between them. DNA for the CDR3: TGTGCCACCAGCAGGCCCGGGGGAGATACGCAGTATTTT. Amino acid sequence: CATSRPGGDTQYF.

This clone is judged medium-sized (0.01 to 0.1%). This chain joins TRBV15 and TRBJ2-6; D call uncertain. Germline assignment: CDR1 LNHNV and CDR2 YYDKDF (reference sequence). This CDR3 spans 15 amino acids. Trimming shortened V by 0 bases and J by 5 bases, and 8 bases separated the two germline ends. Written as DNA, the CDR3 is TGTGCCACCAGCAGAGACTCCCACCGGGCCAACGTCCTGACTTTC. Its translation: CATSRDSHRANVLTF.

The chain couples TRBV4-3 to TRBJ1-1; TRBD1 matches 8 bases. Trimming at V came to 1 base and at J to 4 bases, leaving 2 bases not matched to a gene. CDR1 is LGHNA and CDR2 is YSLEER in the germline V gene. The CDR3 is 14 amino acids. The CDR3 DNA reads TGCGCCAGCAGCCAAGCCGACAGGGGCACTGAAGCTTTCTTT. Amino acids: CASSQADRGTEAFF.

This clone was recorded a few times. The CDR3 coding sequence is TGTGCCAACCAGGGAACCGGGGAGCTGTTTTTT. Residues: CANQGTGELFF. The chain uses TRBV7-2 and TRBJ2-2; weak D call: TRBD1 (5 bases). The CDR3 consists of 11 residues. CDR1 SGHTA and CDR2 FQGNSA come from the germline V gene. V lost 10 bases and J lost 5, with 8 bases in between.

CDR3 region: CASSEGFQGPQETQYF. The CDR3, as DNA: TGTGCCAGCAGTGAAGGATTCCAGGGCCCCCAAGAGACCCAGTACTTC. J is TRBJ2-5 and V is TRBV6-1, with TRBD1 as a possible D gene (5 bases). Germline V lookup: CDR1 MNHNS, CDR2 SASEGT. This CDR3 region has 16 residues. V gave up 1 base and J gave up 1 base, with 13 bases separating them.